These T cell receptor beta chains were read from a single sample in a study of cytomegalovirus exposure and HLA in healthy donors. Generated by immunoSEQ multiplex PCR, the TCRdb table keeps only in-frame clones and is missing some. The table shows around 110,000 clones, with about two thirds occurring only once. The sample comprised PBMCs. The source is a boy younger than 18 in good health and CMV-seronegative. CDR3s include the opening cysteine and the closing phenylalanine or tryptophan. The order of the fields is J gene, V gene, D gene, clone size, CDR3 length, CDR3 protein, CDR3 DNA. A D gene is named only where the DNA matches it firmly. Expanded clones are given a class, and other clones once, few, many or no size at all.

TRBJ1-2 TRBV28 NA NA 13 CASSLPGVYGYTF TGTGCCAGCAGTTTACCCGGGGTCTATGGCTACACCTTC
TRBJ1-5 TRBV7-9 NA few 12 CASSFGGQPQHF TGTGCCAGCAGCTTTGGAGGTCAGCCCCAGCATTTT
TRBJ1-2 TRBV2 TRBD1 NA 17 CASSELGAGTGSNGYTF TGTGCCAGCAGTGAACTGGGAGCAGGGACAGGGAGTAATGGCTACACCTTC
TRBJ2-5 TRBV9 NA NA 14 CASSNSWGRETQYF TGTGCCAGCAGCAACTCCTGGGGCCGAGAGACCCAGTACTTC
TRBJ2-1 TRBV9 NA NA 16 CASSGTQFSLSNEQFF TGTGCCAGCAGCGGGACTCAATTTTCCCTCTCCAATGAGCAGTTCTTC
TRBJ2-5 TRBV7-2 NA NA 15 CASSLRAGGQETQYF TGTGCCAGCAGCTTAAGGGCTGGAGGCCAAGAGACCCAGTACTTC
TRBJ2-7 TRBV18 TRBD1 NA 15 CASSRMRTGSYEQYF TGTGCCAGCTCACGTATGAGGACAGGCTCCTACGAGCAGTACTTC
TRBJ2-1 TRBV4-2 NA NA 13 CASSPLPGGREFF TGTGCCAGCAGCCCCCTTCCTGGGGGCCGAGAGTTCTTC
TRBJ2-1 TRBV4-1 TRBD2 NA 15 CASSLRLAGTNEQFF TGCGCCAGCAGCCTACGGCTAGCGGGAACCAATGAGCAGTTCTTC
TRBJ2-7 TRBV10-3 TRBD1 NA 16 CAISEYDRGSSYEQYF TGTGCCATCAGTGAATACGACAGGGGGAGCTCCTACGAGCAGTACTTC
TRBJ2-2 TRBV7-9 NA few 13 CARKAGNTGELFF TGTGCCAGAAAAGCGGGGAACACCGGGGAGCTGTTTTTT
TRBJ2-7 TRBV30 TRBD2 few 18 CAWSRLAGPFPGRDEQYF TGTGCCTGGAGTCGACTAGCGGGACCCTTTCCCGGGCGTGACGAGCAGTACTTC
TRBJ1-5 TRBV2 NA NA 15 CASSEGGAQNQPQHF TGTGCCAGCAGTGAAGGGGGAGCACAAAATCAGCCCCAGCATTTT
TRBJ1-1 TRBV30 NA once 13 CAWSVRGGTEAFF TGTGCCTGGAGTGTACGTGGCGGGACTGAAGCTTTCTTT
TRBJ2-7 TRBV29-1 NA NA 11 CSVRGTYEQYF TGCAGCGTTCGGGGTACCTACGAGCAGTACTTC
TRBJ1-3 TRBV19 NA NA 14 CATARGLSGNTIYF TGTGCCACCGCAAGGGGACTCTCTGGAAACACCATATATTTT
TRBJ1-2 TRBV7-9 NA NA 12 CASSTQDSGYTF TGTGCCAGCAGCACCCAGGATTCTGGCTACACCTTC
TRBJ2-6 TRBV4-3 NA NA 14 CASSPEAGANVLTF TGCGCCAGCAGCCCTGAGGCTGGGGCCAACGTCCTGACTTTC
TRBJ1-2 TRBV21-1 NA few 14 CASIETGYNYGYTF TGTGCCAGCATCGAGACAGGGTATAACTATGGCTACACCTTC
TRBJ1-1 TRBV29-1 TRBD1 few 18 CSVEDLFGQGRGYTEAFF TGCAGCGTTGAAGACCTATTTGGACAGGGTAGGGGTTACACTGAAGCTTTCTTT
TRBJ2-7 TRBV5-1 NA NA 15 CASSLEPRVYYEQYF TGCGCCAGCAGCTTGGAACCCAGGGTTTACTACGAGCAGTACTTC
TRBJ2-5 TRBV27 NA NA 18 CASSLSGGLKGVAGTQYF TGTGCCAGCAGTTTATCGGGGGGTCTGAAGGGGGTAGCGGGGACCCAGTACTTC
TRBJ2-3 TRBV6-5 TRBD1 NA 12 CASSTGESTQYF TGTGCCAGCAGTACAGGGGAATCTACGCAGTATTTT
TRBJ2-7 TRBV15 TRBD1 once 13 CATSRADRREQYF TGTGCCACCAGCAGAGCGGACAGGCGTGAGCAGTACTTC
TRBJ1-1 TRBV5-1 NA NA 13 CASSEGGNTEAFF TGCGCCAGCAGCGAAGGGGGAAACACTGAAGCTTTCTTT
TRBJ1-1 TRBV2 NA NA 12 CAGRGQNTEAFF TGTGCCGGCCGGGGACAGAACACTGAAGCTTTCTTT
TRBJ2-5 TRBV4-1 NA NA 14 CASSKQGGLETQYF TGCGCCAGCAGCAAACAGGGAGGGCTAGAGACCCAGTACTTC
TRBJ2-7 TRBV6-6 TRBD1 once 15 CASSYQRDRVDEQYF TGTGCCAGCAGTTACCAAAGAGACAGGGTCGACGAGCAGTACTTC
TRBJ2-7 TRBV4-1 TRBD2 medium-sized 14 CASSRGTSRREQYF TGCGCCAGCAGCCGGGGGACTAGCAGGCGCGAGCAGTACTTC
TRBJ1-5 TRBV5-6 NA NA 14 CASSLGLGGQPQHF TGTGCCAGCAGCTTGGGTCTGGGGGGTCAGCCCCAGCATTTT
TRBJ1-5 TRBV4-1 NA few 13 CASSQEEGQPQHF TGCGCCAGCAGCCAAGAGGAGGGTCAGCCCCAGCATTTT
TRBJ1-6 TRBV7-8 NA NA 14 CASSLDRVNSPLHF TGTGCCAGCAGCTTAGACAGGGTTAATTCACCCCTCCACTTT
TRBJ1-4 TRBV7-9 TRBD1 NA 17 CASSLEVTGGEDEKLFF TGTGCCAGCAGCTTAGAGGTCACAGGGGGCGAGGATGAAAAACTGTTTTTT
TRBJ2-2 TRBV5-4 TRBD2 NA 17 CASSPSPSGRATGELFF TGTGCCAGCAGCCCGTCCCCTAGCGGGAGGGCCACCGGGGAGCTGTTTTTT
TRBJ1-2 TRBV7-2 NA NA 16 CASSLDGRARLWSYTF TGTGCCAGCAGCTTGGATGGGAGAGCGCGTTTATGGAGCTACACCTTC
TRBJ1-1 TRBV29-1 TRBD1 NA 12 CSGRDSHTEAFF TGCAGCGGACGGGACAGTCACACTGAAGCTTTCTTT
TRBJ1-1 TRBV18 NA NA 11 CASSSRKEAFF TGTGCCAGCTCATCGAGAAAGGAAGCTTTCTTT
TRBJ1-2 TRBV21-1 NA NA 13 CASSKGQHYGYTF TGTGCCAGCAGCAAAGGACAGCACTATGGCTACACCTTC
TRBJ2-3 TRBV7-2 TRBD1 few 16 CASSFWGTGYADTQYF TGTGCCAGCAGCTTCTGGGGGACAGGGTACGCAGATACGCAGTATTTT
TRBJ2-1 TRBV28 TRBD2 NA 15 CASKTVPQREGEQFF TGTGCCAGCAAGACGGTCCCCCAGCGGGAGGGTGAGCAGTTCTTC
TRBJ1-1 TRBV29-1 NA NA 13 CSVCGGGVTEAFF TGCAGCGTCTGCGGAGGTGGAGTCACTGAAGCTTTCTTT
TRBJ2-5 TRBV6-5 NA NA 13 CASSLRQEETQYF TGTGCCAGCAGTTTGAGACAGGAAGAGACCCAGTACTTC
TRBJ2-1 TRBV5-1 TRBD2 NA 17 CASSPRTAGGPYNEQFF TGCGCCAGCAGCCCGAGGACAGCGGGGGGGCCCTACAATGAGCAGTTCTTC
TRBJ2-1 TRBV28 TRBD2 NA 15 CASSPAGEAYNEQFF TGTGCCAGCAGTCCAGCGGGAGAGGCCTACAATGAGCAGTTCTTC
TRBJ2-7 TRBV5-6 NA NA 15 CASSLGLKNSYEQYF TGTGCCAGCAGCCTGGGACTGAAAAACTCCTACGAGCAGTACTTC
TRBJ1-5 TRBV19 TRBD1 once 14 CASTSTGAGQPQHF TGTGCCAGTACGTCGACAGGGGCAGGTCAGCCCCAGCATTTT
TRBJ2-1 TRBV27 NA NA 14 CASAAAGIYNEQFF TGTGCCAGCGCTGCGGCGGGGATATACAATGAGCAGTTCTTC
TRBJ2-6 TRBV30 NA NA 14 CAWRQGTRTNVLTF TGTGCCTGGAGGCAGGGGACGAGAACCAACGTCCTGACTTTC
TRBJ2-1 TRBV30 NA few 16 CAWSQKGVSTINEQFF TGTGCCTGGAGTCAGAAGGGGGTCAGCACTATCAATGAGCAGTTCTTC
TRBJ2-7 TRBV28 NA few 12 CASSSRGYEQYF TGTGCCAGCAGTTCCCGGGGCTACGAGCAGTACTTC
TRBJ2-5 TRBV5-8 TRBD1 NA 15 CATHDRGESQETQYF TGTGCCACCCACGACAGGGGGGAAAGCCAAGAGACCCAGTACTTC
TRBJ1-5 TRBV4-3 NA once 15 CASSQGGDRNQPQHF TGCGCCAGCAGCCAAGGGGGCGACAGGAATCAGCCCCAGCATTTT
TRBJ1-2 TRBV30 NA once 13 CAWRDTQWGGYTF TGTGCCTGGAGGGACACCCAGTGGGGTGGCTACACCTTC